The 21 T cell receptor beta chains below all came from one sample that was sequenced in a study of blood T cell repertoires in COVID-19. Libraries were prepared by immunoSEQ multiplex PCR; TCRdb keeps only in-frame clonotypes and omits some of them. The data show around 180,000 clones, under 90% seen once. Sequencing used peripheral blood. Source of these receptors: a human donor in a cohort sampled during active COVID-19.

CDR3 loop: CASSYGDTDEQYF. For the CDR3, the DNA is TGTGCCAGCAGCTACGGGGACACGGACGAGCAGTACTTC. The rearrangement uses TRBV5-6 and TRBJ2-7; D is perhaps TRBD1 (6 bases). This CDR3 spans 13 amino acids. Germline lookup yields CDR1 SGHDT and CDR2 YYEEEE. V lost 3 bases and J 5 bases, leaving 12 bases between the germline ends.

The gene calls are TRBV19 and TRBJ2-6; D possibly corresponds to TRBD2 (7 bases). This CDR3 spans 16 amino acids. V lost 3 bases and J 2 bases, leaving 11 bases between the germline ends. Germline V CDR1 and CDR2: LNHDA, SQIVND (reference sequence). CDR3 sequence reads: CASSMKGGAGANVLTF. DNA for the CDR3: TGTGCCAGTAGTATGAAAGGGGGGGCTGGGGCCAACGTCCTGACTTTC.

CDR3 bases: TGTGCCAGCAGTGAAGCGAGCGGACAGGAGATACGGGAGACCCAGTACTTC. It yields the protein CASSEASGQEIRETQYF. The chain carries TRBV6-1 and TRBJ2-5, with 7 bases aligning to TRBD1. Germline lookup yields CDR1 MNHNS and CDR2 SASEGT. The ends lost 0 bases at V and 5 bases at J; junction bases unmatched: 12. This CDR3 has 17 amino acids.

The chain employs TRBV3-1 (or the pseudogene TRBV3-2) and TRBJ1-1; D may be TRBD1 (5 bases). The CDR3 loop spans 14 amino acids. Germline CDR1 reads LGHDT; CDR2 reads YNNKEL (reference sequence). Trimming took off 0 bases at V and 1 base at J, with 6 bases between the two ends. The CDR3 nucleotides read TGTGCCAGCAGCCAAGAAGGGGAGAACACTGAAGCTTTCTTT. It encodes CASSQEGENTEAFF.

This chain uses TRBV25-1 with TRBJ2-1, with a weak D call TRBD2 (7 bases). CDR1 is MGHDK, CDR2 SYGVNS, per germline. The length of the CDR3 is 12 residues. CDR3 in amino acids: CATGRAYNEQFF. CDR3 in DNA: TGTGCTACAGGGAGGGCCTACAATGAGCAGTTCTTC.

V and J are TRBV10-2 and TRBJ2-7; TRBD1 matches 8 bases. The CDR3 spans 14 residues. Germline V gene data show CDR1 as WSHSY and CDR2 as SAAADI. V dropped 8 bases and J dropped 5; count of bases not matched to a gene: 11. CDR3 loop: CASSDRDSQDEQYF. CDR3 sequence (DNA): TGCGCCAGCTCGGACAGGGACAGCCAAGACGAGCAGTACTTC.

In this sample, this clone turned up once. The chain has TRBV2 and TRBJ1-1, with 10 bases identical to TRBD1. Germline CDR1 is SNHLY and CDR2 is FYNNEI. The CDR3 has 15 residues. Unmatched junction bases numbered 6, after V lost 2 bases and J lost 6 bases. The CDR3: CASSERVTGGPEAFF. CDR3 bases: TGTGCCAGCAGTGAAAGGGTGACAGGGGGCCCTGAAGCTTTCTTT. Drawing the rest from reference TRBV2 and TRBJ1-1, the complete variable domain is EPEVTQTPSHQVTQMGQEVILRCVPISNHLYFYWYRQILGQKVEFLVSFYNNEISEKSEIFDDQFSVERPDGSNFTLKIRSTKLEDSAMYFCASSERVTGGPEAFFGQGTRLTVV.

The rearrangement joins TRBV7-9 to TRBJ1-1, with TRBD1 as a possible D gene (5 bases). The germline V gene has CDR1 SEHNR and CDR2 FQNEAQ (reference sequence). There are 13 residues in the CDR3. The V end was cut by 5 bases, the J end by 4 bases, with 11 bases between. The CDR3 coding sequence is TGTGCCAGCAGCGCAGCAGGGCTCACTGAAGCTTTCTTT. It is translated as CASSAAGLTEAFF.

This clone was picked up one time. The chain combines TRBV5-4 with TRBJ2-7, with 7 nucleotides matching TRBD1. CDR3 length equals 14 residues. Germline V gene sequence: CDR1 SGHNT, CDR2 YYREEE (reference sequence). V dropped 4 bases and J dropped 3; count of bases not matched to a gene: 7. This chain's CDR3 is CASSPGQRIYEQYF. The CDR3 region has the DNA TGTGCCAGCAGCCCGGGACAGAGGATCTACGAGCAGTACTTC.

At least ten counts were recorded for this clone. This chain connects TRBV10-1 to TRBJ1-3; D is ambiguous. The CDR3 extends over 12 amino acids. Germline V gene data show CDR1 as WNHNN and CDR2 as SYGVQD (reference sequence). Trimming removed 3 bases at V and 3 bases at J, with 3 bases between. CDR3 sequence: CASSDGGNTIYF. The CDR3 bases are TGCGCCAGCAGTGACGGTGGAAACACCATATATTTT.

The rearrangement links TRBV9 to TRBJ1-4; 11 bases align to TRBD1. The trim removed 4 bases at V and 8 bases at J, leaving 13 bases unmatched. CDR1 is SGDLS, CDR2 YYNGEE, per germline. This CDR3 contains 17 residues. DNA of the CDR3: TGTGCCAGCAGCCCTGGGACAGGGGGTGGGGGACGGGAAAAACTGTTTTTT. This codes for CASSPGTGGGGREKLFF.

This chain links TRBV9 with TRBJ1-2, with D unresolved. CDR3 length: 13 amino acids. Deletions cut 3 bases from V and 8 bases from J, with 14 bases between. Germline lookup yields CDR1 SGDLS and CDR2 YYNGEE. The CDR3 region has the DNA TGTGCCAGCAGCGCCCCTAGCGGGTTAGGCTACACCTTC. It yields the protein CASSAPSGLGYTF.

This chain uses TRBV10-3 with TRBJ1-6, with TRBD1 identical over 7 bases. V was clipped by 1 base and J by 10 bases; unmatched bases: 13. CDR3 length: 17 amino acids. The germline CDR1 and CDR2 sequences are ENHRY and SYGVKD. The CDR3 protein is CAISEFQGQDVGSPLHF. CDR3 nucleotide sequence: TGTGCCATCAGTGAGTTCCAAGGACAGGATGTAGGCTCACCCCTCCACTTT.

The chain links TRBV30 to TRBJ2-7; 8 nucleotides align to TRBD1. CDR3 length: 15 residues. Losses at the gene ends were 2 bases for V and 3 bases for J; bases not matched to a gene: 9. The germline CDR1 and CDR2 sequences are GTSNPN and SVGIG (reference sequence). The CDR3 reads CAWSSLTGVHYEQYF. For the CDR3, the DNA is TGTGCCTGGAGTTCCCTGACAGGGGTACACTACGAGCAGTACTTC.

The CDR3 DNA sequence: TGTGCCAGCAGCGTAGGTGGACAGAGAAATCAGCCCCAGCATTTT. Its protein is CASSVGGQRNQPQHF. The rearrangement links TRBV9 to TRBJ1-5; weak D call: TRBD1 (6 bases). The CDR3 extends over 15 amino acids. The germline V gene encodes CDR1 SGDLS and CDR2 YYNGEE. Between the trimmed V and J ends, which lost 0 bases and 4 bases, there was a span of 11 bases.

V is TRBV5-6 and J is TRBJ1-2, with 8 bases aligning to TRBD1. Germline-derived CDR1 and CDR2 are SGHDT and YYEEEE. The V gene end was trimmed by 4 bases and the J gene end by 3 bases; junction bases not matched to a gene: 5. The CDR3 runs to 14 residues. CDR3 loop: CASSMTGEDYGYTF. The CDR3 DNA reads TGTGCCAGCAGCATGACAGGGGAAGACTATGGCTACACCTTC.

CDR3 loop: CASSDSIQDRNSYEQYF. CDR3 coding DNA: TGTGCCAGCAGTGACTCGATTCAGGACAGAAACTCCTACGAGCAGTACTTC. The chain couples TRBV6-4 to TRBJ2-7; D is possibly TRBD1 (6 bases). V was clipped by 0 bases and J by 0 bases, with 15 bases between them. Germline-derived CDR1 and CDR2 are MRHNA and SNTAGT. The CDR3 runs 17 residues.

The chain employs TRBV3-1 (or the pseudogene TRBV3-2) and TRBJ2-3, with D maybe TRBD2 (7 bases). V lost 5 bases and J lost 2, with 14 bases in between. Looked up from germline, CDR1 is LGHDT and CDR2 is YNNKEL (reference sequence). This CDR3 has 15 amino acids. Here the CDR3 DNA reads TGTGCCAGCAGCGTTCGGGGGGCTTCCACAGATACGCAGTATTTT. Translating gives CASSVRGASTDTQYF.

On this clone itself: The sample contains more than one DNA sequence encoding this CDR3. The chain has TRBV13 and TRBJ2-7; D may be TRBD1 (6 bases). Trimming removed 0 bases from V and 0 bases from J, with 9 bases in between. The length of the CDR3 is 15 residues. Germline CDR1 and CDR2: PRHDT and FYEKMQ (reference sequence). CDR3 region: CASSLGQGPSYEQYF. CDR3 bases: TGTGCCAGCAGCTTAGGACAGGGTCCCTCCTACGAGCAGTACTTC.

The chain carries TRBV6-5 and TRBJ1-5, with D perhaps matching TRBD1 (6 bases). The CDR3 runs to 14 residues. From germline, CDR1 is MNHEY and CDR2 SVGAGI. The V and J ends lost 6 bases and 4 bases respectively, with 13 bases between them. The CDR3 reads CASSLAQGNQPQHF. DNA for the CDR3: TGTGCCAGCAGCCTAGCACAGGGAAATCAGCCCCAGCATTTT.

J is TRBJ1-6 and V is TRBV28, with 9 bases aligning to TRBD1. Per the germline V gene, CDR1 is MDHEN and CDR2 is SYDVKM. The CDR3 spans 15 residues. Germline trimming cut 3 bases from V and 10 bases from J; bases unmatched to any gene: 7. CDR3 DNA: TGTGCCAGCAGTTTCCGGGACAGGGAAAACTCACCCCTCCACTTT. Its translation is CASSFRDRENSPLHF.